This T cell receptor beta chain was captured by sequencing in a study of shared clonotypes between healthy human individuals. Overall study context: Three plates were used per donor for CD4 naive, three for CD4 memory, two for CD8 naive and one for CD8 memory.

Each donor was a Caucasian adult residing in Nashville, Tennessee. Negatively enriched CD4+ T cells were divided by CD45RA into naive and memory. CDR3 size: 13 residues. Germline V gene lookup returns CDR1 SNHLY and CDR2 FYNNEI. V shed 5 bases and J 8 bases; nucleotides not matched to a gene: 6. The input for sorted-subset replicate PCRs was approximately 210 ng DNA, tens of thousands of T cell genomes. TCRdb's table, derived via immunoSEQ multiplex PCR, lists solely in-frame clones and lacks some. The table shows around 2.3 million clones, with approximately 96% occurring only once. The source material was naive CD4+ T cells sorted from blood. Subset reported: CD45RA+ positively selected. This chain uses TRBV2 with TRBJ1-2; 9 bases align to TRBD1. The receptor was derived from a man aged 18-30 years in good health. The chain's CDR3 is CASSLQGARGYTF. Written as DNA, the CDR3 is TGTGCCAGCAGTCTACAGGGGGCTCGAGGCTACACCTTC.